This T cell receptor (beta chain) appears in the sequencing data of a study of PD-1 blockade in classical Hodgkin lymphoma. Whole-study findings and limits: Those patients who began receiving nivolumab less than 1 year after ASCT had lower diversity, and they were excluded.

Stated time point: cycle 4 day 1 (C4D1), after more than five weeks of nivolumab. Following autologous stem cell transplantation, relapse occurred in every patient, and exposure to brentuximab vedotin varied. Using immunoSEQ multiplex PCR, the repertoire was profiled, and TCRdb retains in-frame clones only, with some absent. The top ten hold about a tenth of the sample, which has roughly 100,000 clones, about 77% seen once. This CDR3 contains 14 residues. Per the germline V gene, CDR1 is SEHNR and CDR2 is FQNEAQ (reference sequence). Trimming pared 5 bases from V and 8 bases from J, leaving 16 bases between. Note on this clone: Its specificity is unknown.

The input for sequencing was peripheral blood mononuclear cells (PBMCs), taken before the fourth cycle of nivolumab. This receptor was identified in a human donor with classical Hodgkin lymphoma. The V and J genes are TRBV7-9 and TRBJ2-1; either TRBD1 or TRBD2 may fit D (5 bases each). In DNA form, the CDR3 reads TGTGCCAGCAGCCCTAGAGGGGTGACACATGAGCAGTTCTTC. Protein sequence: CASSPRGVTHEQFF. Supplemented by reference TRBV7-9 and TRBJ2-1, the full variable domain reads DTGVSQNPRHKITKRGQNVTFRCDPISEHNRLYWYRQTLGQGPEFLTYFQNEAQLEKSRLLSDRFSAERPKGSFSTLEIQRTEQGDSAMYLCASSPRGVTHEQFFGPGTRLTVL.